Listed here is a single T cell receptor (beta chain). These data are taken from a study of OX40 agonist ivuxolimab in advanced cancers. Study-level information: Given to patients was ivuxolimab, an agonistic anti-OX40 (CD134) antibody. Patients were infused with ivuxolimab every 2 weeks at 0.01 to 10 mg/kg.

CDR1 is LNHDA and CDR2 is SQIVND in the germline V gene (reference sequence). The CDR3 spans 14 residues. Trimming removed 5 bases at V and 5 bases at J, with 15 bases between. TCRdb's table, derived via immunoSEQ multiplex PCR, lists solely in-frame clones and lacks some. The data contain around 60,000 clones, roughly four fifths of them singletons. Individuals having autoimmune disease history or systemic immunosuppression were not enrolled. The chain employs TRBV19 and TRBJ1-1; no definite D call. The input for sequencing was CD4+ or CD8+ T cells sorted from blood, taken in a trial of the OX40 agonist ivuxolimab. This clonotype was obtained from an adult with an advanced solid tumor such as melanoma, head and neck, liver or kidney cancer. The CDR3 bases are TGTGCCAGTAGTGCCCAGACCTCCTCAACTGAAGCTTTCTTT. The encoded protein is CASSAQTSSTEAFF.